This T cell receptor (beta chain) was sequenced during a study of shared clonotypes between healthy human individuals. Details on this clone: The antigen is undetermined.

Naive CD8 cells were CD45RO-negative, positively selected for CCR7, excluding terminally differentiated effector memory CD45RA+ cells. Overall study results and limits: Non-shared clonotypes had lower generation probabilities than those shared by all four donors.

Method: immunoSEQ multiplex PCR; TCRdb's copy keeps in-frame clones and lacks some. This sample has 450,000 to 700,000 clones, with 95% to 96% found just once. Sequenced: naive CD8+ T cells sorted from blood. The sequence derives from a woman aged 25 to 39 in good health.

CDR3 DNA: TGTGCCAGCAGTTACGACAGCGAAGAGACCCAGTACTTC. Its protein product is CASSYDSEETQYF. J is TRBJ2-5 and V is TRBV27; D is perhaps TRBD1 (5 bases). Germline CDR1 is MNHEY and CDR2 is SMNVEV (reference sequence). V dropped 4 bases and J dropped 3 bases, with 9 bases sitting between them. The CDR3 runs to 13 residues.